The 15 T cell receptor beta chains below all came from one sample that was sequenced in a study of human T cells and chemical hapten exposure (dated by TCRdb to the early 2020s). Interpreted using the paper, the time point label stands for: patch test 1, 2 weeks after DPC sensitization. The treatment or condition label on this specimen signifies: therapeutic diphenylcyclopropenone sensitization with weekly scalp DPC. Library method: RACE. The sequencer listed for this sample is NextSeq 500. Clones were called with MiXCR by TCRdb after fastp trimmed the public reads at Q25, and only in-frame beta chains were retained. All rows with the same CDR3 protein become a single entry with the most common DNA and genes. This sample is represented by around 120,000 distinct CDR3 sequences; 12% of them were singletons. The biggest ten clones account for approximately 1.5% of the sample. The sample in question was whole blood, obtained in connection with sensitization to the hapten diphenylcyclopropenone (DPC). The receptor source for this set is a woman in her forties or fifties with alopecia areata. Some clones in this sample may be carry-over from other donors' samples.

This clonotype was observed a few times. V usage is TRBV12-2 and J usage is TRBJ1-4; the tabulated D call, TRBD1, remains unverified against the DNA. TRBV12-2 is reported as a pseudogene. The CDR3 consists of 14 residues. The CDR3 protein is CASRYLGGAEKLFF. The DNA of the CDR3 is TGTGCAAGTCGATATCTAGGTGGGGCAGAAAAACTGTTTTTT.

The chain links TRBV6-1 to TRBJ2-3, with 11 bases identical to TRBD1. Germline trimming cut 7 bases from V and 4 bases from J; bases unmatched to any gene: 4. From germline, CDR1 is MNHNS and CDR2 SASEGT. This CDR3 contains 14 residues. DNA of the CDR3: TGTGCCAGCAAGGACAGGGGGCACGCAGATACGCAGTATTTT. Protein: CASKDRGHADTQYF.

This chain uses TRBV3-1 with TRBJ2-4; no reliable D call. The CDR3 consists of 12 residues. Germline V gene lookup returns CDR1 LGHDT and CDR2 YNNKEL (reference sequence). Trimming pared 5 bases from V and 7 bases from J, leaving 9 bases between. The CDR3 nucleotides read TGTGCCAGCAGCAAGGATTTGAACATTCAGTACTTC. Encoded protein: CASSKDLNIQYF.

This chain links TRBV18 with TRBJ2-1; the match to TRBD1 covers 9 bases. Germline CDR1 KGHSH, CDR2 LQKENI. V dropped 5 bases and J dropped 5; count of bases not matched to a gene: 4. The CDR3 is 14 amino acids. Here the CDR3 reads CASSRRTGDNEQFF. The CDR3 DNA reads as TGTGCCAGCTCAAGAAGGACAGGGGACAATGAGCAGTTCTTC.

This clonotype was detected a few times. The chain is built from TRBV12-3 or TRBV12-4 and TRBJ1-1, with D possibly being TRBD1 (5 bases). The CDR3 contains 14 residues. V shed 2 bases and J shed 3 bases, with 10 bases lying between them. This chain's CDR3 is CASSLWGRDTEAFF. Written as DNA, the CDR3 is TGTGCCAGCAGTTTATGGGGGAGGGACACTGAAGCTTTCTTT.

The chain joins TRBV20-1 to TRBJ2-7, with TRBD1 identical over 10 bases. This CDR3 contains 15 residues. Germline-derived CDR1 and CDR2 are DFQATT and SNEGSKA (reference sequence). Germline trimming cut 1 base from V and 3 bases from J; bases unmatched to any gene: 6. The CDR3 DNA follows: TGCAGTGCTAGAGCGGGACAGGGGTTCTTCTACGAGCAGTACTTC. Translation gives CSARAGQGFFYEQYF.

The chain joins TRBV6-5 to TRBJ1-2, with 7 bases identical to TRBD1. The CDR3 has 13 amino acids. With 10 bases clipped from V and 8 bases from J, the junction kept 13 bases outside the gene matches. Germline V lookup: CDR1 MNHEY, CDR2 SVGAGI. CDR3 nucleotides: TGTGCCATCTCTCAGGGGGGGACACGAGGCTACACCTTC. Protein product: CAISQGGTRGYTF.

This clonotype occurred many times. J is TRBJ2-7 and V is TRBV9, with a weak D call TRBD1 (6 bases). The germline V and J ends were trimmed by 0 bases and 6 bases, with 16 bases remaining between them. From germline, CDR1 is SGDLS and CDR2 YYNGEE. The CDR3 totals 15 residues. The CDR3 coding sequence is TGTGCCAGCAGCGTAGCAGTCTGGCAGGGGTCCGAGCAGTACTTC. Its translation: CASSVAVWQGSEQYF.

This clonotype was counted many times. The chain carries TRBV2 and TRBJ1-3; unclear D gene. Per germline, CDR1 SNHLY and CDR2 FYNNEI. Trimming left V 4 bases short and J 10 bases short, with 8 bases between. CDR3 size: 11 residues. The CDR3 loop is CASSVARTIYF. CDR3 sequence (DNA): TGTGCCAGCAGTGTGGCCCGTACCATATATTTT.

This clonotype was seen ten or more times. The V call is TRBV5-1, the J call TRBJ2-2; perhaps TRBD1 as D (5 bases). Germline assignment: CDR1 SGHRS and CDR2 YFSETQ. Trimming shortened V by 4 bases and J by 2 bases, and 12 bases separated the two germline ends. The length of the CDR3 is 15 residues. The CDR3 sequence: CASSQGALNTGELFF. The CDR3 DNA follows: TGCGCCAGCAGCCAAGGGGCGCTTAACACCGGGGAGCTGTTTTTT.

This clonotype was counted a few times. The J gene is TRBJ2-7, the V gene TRBV28; D is undetermined. Trimming removed 5 bases from V and 5 bases from J, with 22 bases in between. Germline lookup yields CDR1 MDHEN and CDR2 SYDVKM. The CDR3 loop spans 16 amino acids. The CDR3 sequence is CASSTPNRELFHEQYF. CDR3 nucleotides: TGTGCCAGCAGTACCCCCAATCGCGAGTTGTTCCACGAGCAGTACTTC.

This clonotype was picked up many times. The rearrangement uses TRBV7-9 and TRBJ1-5; D unresolved. In germline, CDR1 is SEHNR, CDR2 FQNEAQ (reference sequence). This CDR3 contains 17 residues. With 5 bases removed from V and 4 bases from J, the gap between germline ends came to 21 bases. CDR3 protein: CASSPLGGSAVNQPQHF. CDR3 nucleotides: TGTGCCAGCAGCCCCCTCGGCGGTAGCGCGGTAAATCAGCCCCAGCATTTT.

This clonotype was observed a handful of times. The rearrangement uses TRBV18 and TRBJ2-7; D is perhaps TRBD2 (6 bases). The CDR3 runs 13 residues. The V gene's germline CDR1 is KGHSH and CDR2 LQKENI. V was clipped by 4 bases and J by 7 bases, with 14 bases between them. The CDR3, as DNA: TGTGCCAGCTCACAGGGACTGGCCGAGGAGCAGTACTTC. Translation gives CASSQGLAEEQYF.

This sequence joins TRBV9 and TRBJ1-1; 10 nucleotides align to TRBD1. Germline V lookup: CDR1 SGDLS, CDR2 YYNGEE. V was pared by 3 bases and J by 5 bases, with 1 base of the junction left unmatched. There are 13 residues in the CDR3. In nucleotides, the CDR3 is TGTGCCAGCAGCGCGGACAGGGGGACTGAAGCTTTCTTT. Protein sequence: CASSADRGTEAFF.

This clonotype was detected only a few times. This sequence joins TRBV12-3 or TRBV12-4 and TRBJ2-1; perhaps TRBD2 as D (5 bases). Trimming pared 5 bases from V and 7 bases from J, leaving 18 bases between. The CDR3 spans 15 residues. The CDR3 loop is CASSLGGGVGNEQFF. The CDR3 DNA follows: TGTGCCAGCAGTCTTGGAGGTGGAGTCGGTAATGAGCAGTTCTTC.